The clone carrying this T cell receptor beta chain occurred once. The antigen is unknown. This record comes from a study of identifying expanded T cells in peripheral blood. Study-level results: Across healthy donors, higher total template counts meant significantly greater approximately 2-week count variance. Over approximately two and four weeks, about 15 and 19 clones changed, versus around 1.3 between replicates.

The protocol was immunoSEQ multiplex PCR, while the TCRdb copy is restricted to in-frame clones and leaves out a portion. Among tens of thousands of clones listed, roughly 87% were seen once. This CDR3 region has 15 residues. During the collection period, no donor immune events like infections were recorded. The sample comprised blood. The chain has TRBV12-2 and TRBJ1-1; TRBD1, the table's D call, was not compared with the DNA. TRBV12-2 is designated a pseudogene. The TCR originated in a person aged 18-70 years in good health. The CDR3 reads CASRPPQGRYTEAFF. The CDR3 bases are TGTGCAAGTCGCCCCCCCCAGGGGCGATACACTGAAGCTTTCTTT.